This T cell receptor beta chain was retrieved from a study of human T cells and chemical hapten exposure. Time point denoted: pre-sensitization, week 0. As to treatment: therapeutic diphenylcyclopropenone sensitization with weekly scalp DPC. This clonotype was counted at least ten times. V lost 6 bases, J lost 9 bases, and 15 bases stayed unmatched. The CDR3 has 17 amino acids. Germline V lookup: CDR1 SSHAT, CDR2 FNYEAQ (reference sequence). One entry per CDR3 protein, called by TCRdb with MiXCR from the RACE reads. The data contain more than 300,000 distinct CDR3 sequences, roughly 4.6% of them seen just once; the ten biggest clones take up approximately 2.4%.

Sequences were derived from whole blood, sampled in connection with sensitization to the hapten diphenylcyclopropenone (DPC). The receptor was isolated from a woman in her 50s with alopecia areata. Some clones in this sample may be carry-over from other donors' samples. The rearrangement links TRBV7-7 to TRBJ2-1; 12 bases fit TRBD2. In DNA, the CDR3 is TGTGCCAGCAGTCCCTCAGCGGTACTAGCGGGGGGTGGTGAGCAGTTCTTC. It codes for CASSPSAVLAGGGEQFF.